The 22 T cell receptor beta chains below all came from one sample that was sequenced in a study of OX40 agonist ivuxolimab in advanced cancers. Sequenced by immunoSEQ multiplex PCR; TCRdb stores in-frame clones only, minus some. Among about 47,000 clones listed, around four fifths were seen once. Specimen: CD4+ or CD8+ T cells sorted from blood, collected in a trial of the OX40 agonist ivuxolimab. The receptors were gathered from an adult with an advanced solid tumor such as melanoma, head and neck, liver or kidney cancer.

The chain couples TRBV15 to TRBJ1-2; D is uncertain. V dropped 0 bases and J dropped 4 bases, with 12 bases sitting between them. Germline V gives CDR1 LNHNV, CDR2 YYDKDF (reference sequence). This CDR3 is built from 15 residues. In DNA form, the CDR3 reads TGTGCCACCAGCAGAGAGGGTGGGGAGCCCTATGGCTACACCTTC. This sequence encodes CATSREGGEPYGYTF.

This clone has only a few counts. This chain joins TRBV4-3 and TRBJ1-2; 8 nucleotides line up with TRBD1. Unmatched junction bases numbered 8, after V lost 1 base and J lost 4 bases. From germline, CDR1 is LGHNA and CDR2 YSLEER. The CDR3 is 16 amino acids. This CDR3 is CASSQGTPTGGYGYTF. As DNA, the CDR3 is TGCGCCAGCAGCCAAGGGACACCCACAGGGGGCTATGGCTACACCTTC.

The CDR3 DNA follows: TGTGCCAGCAGCTTAGATCGCAATAGCGGGTACTCCTACGAGCAGTACTTC. This gives the protein CASSLDRNSGYSYEQYF. V is TRBV11-2 and J is TRBJ2-7; 7 positions match TRBD2. Per the germline V gene, CDR1 is SGHAT and CDR2 is FQNNGV. CDR3 length equals 17 residues. The J segment lost 0 bases and the V segment lost 0 bases, leaving 8 bases of the junction unmatched.

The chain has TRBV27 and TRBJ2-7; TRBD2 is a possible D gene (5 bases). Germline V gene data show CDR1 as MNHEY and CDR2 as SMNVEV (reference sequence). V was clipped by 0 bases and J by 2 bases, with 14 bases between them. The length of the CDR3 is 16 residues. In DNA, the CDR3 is TGTGCCAGCAGTTTATCGGGAGTGTCACTTACCTACGAGCAGTACTTC. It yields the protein CASSLSGVSLTYEQYF.

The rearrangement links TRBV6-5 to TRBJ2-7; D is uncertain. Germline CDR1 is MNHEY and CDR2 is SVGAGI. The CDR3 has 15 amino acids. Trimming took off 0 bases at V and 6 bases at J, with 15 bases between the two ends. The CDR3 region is CASSYSPGQFLEQYF. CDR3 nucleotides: TGTGCCAGCAGTTACTCGCCGGGCCAATTTCTCGAGCAGTACTTC.

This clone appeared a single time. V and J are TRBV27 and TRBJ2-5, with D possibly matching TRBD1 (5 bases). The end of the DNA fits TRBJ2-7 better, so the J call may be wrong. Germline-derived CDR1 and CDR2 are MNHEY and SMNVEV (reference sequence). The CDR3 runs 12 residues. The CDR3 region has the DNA TGTGCCAGCAGTACGCAGGGTAACGAGCAGTACTTC. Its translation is CASSTQGNEQYF.

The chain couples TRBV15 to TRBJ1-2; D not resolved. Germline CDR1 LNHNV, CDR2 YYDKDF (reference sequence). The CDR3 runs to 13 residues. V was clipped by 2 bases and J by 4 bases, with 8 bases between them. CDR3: CATSRKDLYGYTF. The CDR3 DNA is TGTGCCACCAGCAGAAAAGACCTCTATGGCTACACCTTC.

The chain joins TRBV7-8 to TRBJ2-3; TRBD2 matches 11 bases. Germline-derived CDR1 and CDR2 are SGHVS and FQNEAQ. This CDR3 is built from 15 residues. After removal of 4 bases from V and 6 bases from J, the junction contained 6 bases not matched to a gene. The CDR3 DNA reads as TGTGCCAGCAGCTACCTAGCGGGGGGAGGTGATACGCAGTATTTT. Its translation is CASSYLAGGGDTQYF. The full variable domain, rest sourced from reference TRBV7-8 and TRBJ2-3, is GAGVSQSPRYKVAKRGQDVALRCDPISGHVSLFWYQQALGQGPEFLTYFQNEAQLDKSGLPSDRFFAERPEGSVSTLKIQRTQQEDSAVYLCASSYLAGGGDTQYFGPGTRLTVL.

Here the CDR3 DNA reads TGTGCCAGCAGCTTAGCGGGAGGGGGCGCGGAGACCCAGTACTTC. The encoded protein is CASSLAGGGAETQYF. This chain connects TRBV7-9 to TRBJ2-5; D possibly uses TRBD1 or TRBD2 (7 bases each). The germline V gene has CDR1 SEHNR and CDR2 FQNEAQ (reference sequence). CDR3 size: 15 residues. V lost 0 bases to trimming and J lost 5 bases, with 13 bases between them. Variable domain in full (rest from reference TRBV7-9 and TRBJ2-5): DTGVSQNPRHKITKRGQNVTFRCDPISEHNRLYWYRQTLGQGPEFLTYFQNEAQLEKSRLLSDRFSAERPKGSFSTLEIQRTEQGDSAMYLCASSLAGGGAETQYFGPGTRLLVL.

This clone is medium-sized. The CDR3 coding sequence is TGCGCCAGTGGGACAGAAGATAGCAATCAGCCCCAGCATTTT. It yields the protein CASGTEDSNQPQHF. V gene TRBV4-1 combines with J gene TRBJ1-5; 7 nucleotides align to TRBD1. The CDR3 consists of 14 residues. V lost 9 bases, J lost 0 bases, and 5 bases stayed unmatched. CDR1 and CDR2 (germline): MGHRA, YSYEKL.

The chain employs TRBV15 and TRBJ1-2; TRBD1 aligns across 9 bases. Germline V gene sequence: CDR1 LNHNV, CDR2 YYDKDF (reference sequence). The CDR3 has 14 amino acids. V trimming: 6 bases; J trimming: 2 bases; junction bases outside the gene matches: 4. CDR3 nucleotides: TGTGCCACCAGTATAGGGACAGGGAACTATGGCTACACCTTC. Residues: CATSIGTGNYGYTF.

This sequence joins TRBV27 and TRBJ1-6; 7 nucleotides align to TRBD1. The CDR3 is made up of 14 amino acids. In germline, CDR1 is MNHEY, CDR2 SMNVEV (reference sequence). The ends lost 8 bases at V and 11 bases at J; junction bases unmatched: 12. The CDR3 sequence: CASGSFTGAPPLHF. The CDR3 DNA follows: TGTGCCAGCGGCTCATTCACAGGGGCCCCACCCCTCCACTTT.

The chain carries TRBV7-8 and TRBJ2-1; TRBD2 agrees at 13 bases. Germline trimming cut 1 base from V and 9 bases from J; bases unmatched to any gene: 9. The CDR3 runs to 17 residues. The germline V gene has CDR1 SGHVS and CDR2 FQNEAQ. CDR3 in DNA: TGTGCCAGCAGCTTAGGGATGGGACTAGCGGGACTGGGTGAGCAGTTCTTC. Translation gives CASSLGMGLAGLGEQFF.

CDR3 DNA: TGCGCCAGCAGCCCCGGGACAGGGGTTGGGGGCTCTGGAAACACCATATATTTT. Translating gives CASSPGTGVGGSGNTIYF. J is TRBJ1-3 and V is TRBV5-1, with 10 bases identical to TRBD1. Germline assignment: CDR1 SGHRS and CDR2 YFSETQ. CDR3 size: 18 residues. Unmatched junction bases numbered 10, after V lost 4 bases and J lost 0 bases.

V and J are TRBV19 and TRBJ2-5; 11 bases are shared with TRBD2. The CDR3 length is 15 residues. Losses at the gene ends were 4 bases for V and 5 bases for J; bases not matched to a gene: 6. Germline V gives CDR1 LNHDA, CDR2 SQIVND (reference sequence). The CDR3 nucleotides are TGTGCCAGTAGTACGGGACTAGCGGTGCAGGAGACCCAGTACTTC. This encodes CASSTGLAVQETQYF.

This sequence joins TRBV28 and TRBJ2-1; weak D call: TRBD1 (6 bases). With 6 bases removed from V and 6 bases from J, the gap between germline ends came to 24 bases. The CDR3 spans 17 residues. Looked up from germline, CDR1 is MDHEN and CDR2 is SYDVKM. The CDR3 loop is CASSTPRIEGGSNEQFF. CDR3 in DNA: TGTGCCAGCAGCACGCCTAGAATAGAAGGGGGTTCCAATGAGCAGTTCTTC.

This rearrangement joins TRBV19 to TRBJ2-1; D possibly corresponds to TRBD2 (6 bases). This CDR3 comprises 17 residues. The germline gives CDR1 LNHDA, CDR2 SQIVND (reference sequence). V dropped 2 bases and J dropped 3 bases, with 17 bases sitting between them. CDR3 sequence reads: CASSITGRDPYYNEQFF. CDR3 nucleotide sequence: TGTGCCAGTAGTATAACCGGGAGAGATCCCTACTACAATGAGCAGTTCTTC.

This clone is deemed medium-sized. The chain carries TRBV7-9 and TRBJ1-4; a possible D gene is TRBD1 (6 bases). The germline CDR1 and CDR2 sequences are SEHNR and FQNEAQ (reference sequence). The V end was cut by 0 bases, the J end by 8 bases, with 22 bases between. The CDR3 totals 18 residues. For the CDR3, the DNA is TGTGCCAGCAGCTTAGCTGGGGCCGAAAAAGGGACAACGGAAAAACTGTTTTTT. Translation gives CASSLAGAEKGTTEKLFF.

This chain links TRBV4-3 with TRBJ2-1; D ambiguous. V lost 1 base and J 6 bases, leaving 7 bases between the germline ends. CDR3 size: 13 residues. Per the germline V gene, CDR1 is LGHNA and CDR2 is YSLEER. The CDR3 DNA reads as TGCGCCAGCAGCCAAGTTCTATTCAATGAGCAGTTCTTC. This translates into CASSQVLFNEQFF.

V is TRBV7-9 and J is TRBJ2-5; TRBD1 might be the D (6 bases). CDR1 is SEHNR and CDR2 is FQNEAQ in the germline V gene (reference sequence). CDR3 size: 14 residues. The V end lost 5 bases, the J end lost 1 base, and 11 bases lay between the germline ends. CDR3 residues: CASSPRQVQETQYF. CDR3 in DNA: TGTGCCAGCAGCCCTAGACAGGTCCAAGAGACCCAGTACTTC.

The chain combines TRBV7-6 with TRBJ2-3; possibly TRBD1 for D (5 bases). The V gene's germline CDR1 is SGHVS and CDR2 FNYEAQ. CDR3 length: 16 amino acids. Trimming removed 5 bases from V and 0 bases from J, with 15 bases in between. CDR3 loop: CASSPKGPTSTDTQYF. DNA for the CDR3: TGTGCCAGCAGCCCCAAGGGGCCCACTAGCACAGATACGCAGTATTTT. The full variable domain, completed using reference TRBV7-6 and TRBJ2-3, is GAGVSQSPRYKVTKRGQDVALRCDPISGHVSLYWYRQALGQGPEFLTYFNYEAQQDKSGLPNDRFSAERPEGSISTLTIQRTEQRDSAMYRCASSPKGPTSTDTQYFGPGTRLTVL.

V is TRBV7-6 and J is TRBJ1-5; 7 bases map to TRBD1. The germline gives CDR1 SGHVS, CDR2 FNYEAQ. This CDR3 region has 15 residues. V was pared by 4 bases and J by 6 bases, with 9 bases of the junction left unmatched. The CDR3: CASSSSTGPAQPQHF. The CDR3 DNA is TGTGCCAGCAGCTCTTCGACAGGGCCAGCTCAGCCCCAGCATTTT.